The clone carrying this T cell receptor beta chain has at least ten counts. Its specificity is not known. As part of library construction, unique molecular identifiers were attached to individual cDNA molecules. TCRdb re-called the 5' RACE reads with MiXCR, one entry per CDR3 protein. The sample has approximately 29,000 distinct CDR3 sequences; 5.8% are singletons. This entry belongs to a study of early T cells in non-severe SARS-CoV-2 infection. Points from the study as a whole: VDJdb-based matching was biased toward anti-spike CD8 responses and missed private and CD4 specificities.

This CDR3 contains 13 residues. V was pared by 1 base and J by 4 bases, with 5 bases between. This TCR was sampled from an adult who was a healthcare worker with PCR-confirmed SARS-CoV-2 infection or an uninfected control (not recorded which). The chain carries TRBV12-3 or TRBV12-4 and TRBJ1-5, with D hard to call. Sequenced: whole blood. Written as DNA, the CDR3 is TGTGCCAGCAGTTTAGTCGATAATCAGCCCCAGCATTTT. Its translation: CASSLVDNQPQHF.